This T cell receptor (beta chain) stems from a study of T cell responses to AZD1222 COVID-19 vaccine. Measured with immunoSEQ multiplex PCR; TCRdb has only the in-frame clones, and not every one. The table includes 80,000 or so clones, roughly 90% detected once. CDR3 length: 11 amino acids. V was trimmed by 7 bases and J by 0 bases, leaving 6 bases between them. Germline values: CDR1 SQVTM, CDR2 ANQGSEA. The specimen comprised peripheral blood, sampled on day 0 of AZD1222 vaccination. The receptor was derived from an adult in good health. The chain uses TRBV29-1 and TRBJ1-1, with unresolved D. DNA for the CDR3: TGCAGCGGTACGGTGAACACTGAAGCTTTCTTT. It translates to CSGTVNTEAFF.